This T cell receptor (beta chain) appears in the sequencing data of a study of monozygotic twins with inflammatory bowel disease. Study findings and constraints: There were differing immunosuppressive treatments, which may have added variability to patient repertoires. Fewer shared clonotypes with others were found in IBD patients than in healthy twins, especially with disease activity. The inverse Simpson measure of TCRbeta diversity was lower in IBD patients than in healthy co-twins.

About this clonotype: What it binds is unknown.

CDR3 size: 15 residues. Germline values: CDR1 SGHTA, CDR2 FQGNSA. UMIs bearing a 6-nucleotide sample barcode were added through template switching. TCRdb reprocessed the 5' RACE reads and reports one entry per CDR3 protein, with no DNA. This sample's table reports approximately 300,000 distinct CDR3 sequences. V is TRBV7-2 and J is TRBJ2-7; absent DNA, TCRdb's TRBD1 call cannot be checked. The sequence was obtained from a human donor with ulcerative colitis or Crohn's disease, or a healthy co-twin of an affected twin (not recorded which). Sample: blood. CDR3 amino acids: CASKLSGTGAYEQYF.